These 11 T cell receptor beta chains were all obtained from the same sample, sequenced in a study of blood T cells in healthy people across ages. Primed by a sample-barcoded 5' primer and a J-beta primer mix, a second PCR proceeded for 7 to 11 cycles. In TCRdb, the 5' RACE reads were re-called with MiXCR into one record per CDR3 protein. Of hundreds of thousands of distinct CDR3 sequences detected, approximately 59% appear once; the ten largest clones hold approximately 40%. What was sequenced was blood. Receptor source: a man aged 55-75 years in good health.

This clonotype has more than one count but fewer than ten. The chain employs TRBV29-1 and TRBJ2-3; 9 bases map to TRBD1. Germline CDR1 is SQVTM and CDR2 is ANQGSEA. CDR3 length: 15 amino acids. Losses at the gene ends were 6 bases for V and 3 bases for J; bases not matched to a gene: 10. The CDR3 DNA follows: TGCAGCGTCCGAGGACAGGGGATTGCGACAGATACGCAGTATTTT. It codes for CSVRGQGIATDTQYF.

The rearrangement links TRBV20-1 to TRBJ2-7; D is perhaps TRBD1 (6 bases). Germline V gene lookup returns CDR1 DFQATT and CDR2 SNEGSKA (reference sequence). V lost 6 bases and J lost 0, with 15 bases in between. The CDR3 is 14 amino acids. The CDR3 coding sequence is TGCAGTGCCCCAAGACAGGAGAGCTCCTACGAGCAGTACTTC. Translating gives CSAPRQESSYEQYF.

The rearrangement uses TRBV24-1 and TRBJ2-6; perhaps TRBD2 as D (6 bases). Germline CDR1 KGHDR, CDR2 SFDVKD. The CDR3 is 16 amino acids. Trimming left V 3 bases short and J 1 base short, with 9 bases between. This CDR3 is CATSDPGRSGANVLTF. For the CDR3, the DNA is TGTGCCACCAGTGATCCTGGGAGGTCTGGGGCCAACGTCCTGACTTTC.

The chain uses TRBV9 and TRBJ2-7; possibly TRBD1 for D (6 bases). V was pared by 0 bases and J by 3 bases, with 10 bases between. There are 14 residues in the CDR3. CDR1 is SGDLS, CDR2 YYNGEE, per germline. In nucleotides, the CDR3 is TGTGCCAGCAGCGTAGCAGGGGCGCACTACGAGCAGTACTTC. This translates into CASSVAGAHYEQYF.

The gene calls are TRBV19 and TRBJ1-2; maybe TRBD1 (5 bases). The ends were cut back, 6 bases at V and 2 bases at J, with 10 bases in the middle. Germline CDR1 LNHDA, CDR2 SQIVND (reference sequence). The CDR3 sequence is 13 residues long. CDR3 amino acids: CASSPRGNYGYTF. The DNA for the CDR3 is TGTGCCAGTAGCCCAAGGGGCAACTATGGCTACACCTTC.

The chain joins TRBV7-2 to TRBJ2-2; D call uncertain. Per germline, CDR1 SGHTA and CDR2 FQGNSA. V gave up 0 bases and J gave up 6 bases, with 8 bases separating them. CDR3 length: 14 residues. In DNA form, the CDR3 reads TGTGCCAGCAGCTTAGCTCGGATCCCCGGGGAGCTGTTTTTT. It specifies CASSLARIPGELFF. The whole variable domain, remainder taken from reference TRBV7-2 and TRBJ2-2, is GAGVSQSPSNKVTEKGKDVELRCDPISGHTALYWYRQSLGQGLEFLIYFQGNSAPDKSGLPSDRFSAERTGGSVSTLTIQRTQQEDSAVYLCASSLARIPGELFFGEGSRLTVL.

This clonotype showed up just a few times. The chain uses TRBV20-1 and TRBJ2-7, with D hard to call. The germline CDR1 and CDR2 sequences are DFQATT and SNEGSKA (reference sequence). Trimming shortened V by 0 bases and J by 4 bases, and 10 bases separated the two germline ends. The CDR3 runs to 13 residues. CDR3 amino acids: CSARDSGQYEQYF. As DNA, the CDR3 is TGCAGTGCTAGAGATTCTGGGCAGTACGAGCAGTACTTC.

The chain employs TRBV6-6 and TRBJ1-5, with TRBD1 matching 11 bases. The trim removed 6 bases at V and 5 bases at J, leaving 6 bases unmatched. CDR1 MNHNY and CDR2 SVGAGI come from the germline V gene (reference sequence). The CDR3 is made up of 15 amino acids. CDR3 DNA sequence: TGTGCCAGCAGCCCCGGACAGGGGGCTGATCAGCCCCAGCATTTT. Protein: CASSPGQGADQPQHF.

A few counts support this clonotype. V and J are TRBV20-1 and TRBJ1-5; 8 bases line up with TRBD1. This CDR3 has 13 amino acids. From germline, CDR1 is DFQATT and CDR2 SNEGSKA (reference sequence). V lost 4 bases and J lost 4; bases outside the gene matches: 3. CDR3 coding DNA: TGCAGTGCTAAGGACAGGGCTAATCAGCCCCAGCATTTT. This translates into CSAKDRANQPQHF.

J is TRBJ2-1 and V is TRBV3-1; 8 positions agree with TRBD2. Germline-derived CDR1 and CDR2 are LGHDT and YNNKEL (reference sequence). The CDR3 runs 14 residues. V lost 4 bases to trimming and J lost 5 bases; unmatched junction nucleotides: 4. Here the CDR3 DNA reads TGTGCCAGCAGCCGCGGGGGGCATAACAATGAGCAGTTCTTC. The encoded protein is CASSRGGHNNEQFF.

The chain combines TRBV28 with TRBJ2-1; TRBD2 agrees at 10 bases. CDR3 size: 15 residues. With 5 bases clipped from V and 6 bases from J, the junction kept 7 bases outside the gene matches. In germline, CDR1 is MDHEN, CDR2 SYDVKM. The chain's CDR3 is CASSIQRGGGNEQFF. DNA for the CDR3: TGTGCCAGCAGTATACAGCGGGGGGGCGGCAATGAGCAGTTCTTC. Together with reference TRBV28 and TRBJ2-1, the CDR3 gives the full variable domain: DVKVTQSSRYLVKRTGEKVFLECVQDMDHENMFWYRQDPGLGLRLIYFSYDVKMKEKGDIPEGYSVSREKKERFSLILESASTNQTSMYLCASSIQRGGGNEQFFGPGTRLTVL.